The 28 T cell receptor beta chains listed next were all sequenced from one sample in a study of T-cell memory formation after mild COVID-19 (dated by TCRdb to the early 2020s). Receptor amplification or capture employed 5' RACE. Sequencing was carried out with an Illumina NovaSeq 6000. Using fastp at Q25 and MiXCR, TCRdb reprocessed the public reads and kept productive beta chains. Rows merge per CDR3 protein into single entries with the most common DNA and genes. The sample records 450,000 to 650,000 distinct CDR3 sequences, about a fifth of which are singletons. 9.5% to 15% of the sample is taken by the ten largest. Material for sequencing was PBMCs or a T cell subset sorted from them (not recorded which). These receptors were obtained from an adult woman who had mild COVID-19 (a few samples of this study predate the infection). The sample titles of this study are shuffled in the database, so cell type and time point are left out; the donor was told from shared clones.

The sample holds a few counts of this clonotype. V and J are TRBV3-1 and TRBJ2-1, with 12 bases that match TRBD2. Germline V CDR1 and CDR2: LGHDT, YNNKEL (reference sequence). The CDR3 has 15 amino acids. With 4 bases clipped from V and 8 bases from J, the junction kept 6 bases outside the gene matches. The CDR3 loop reads CASSRSTSGGYEQFF. CDR3 nucleotide sequence: TGTGCCAGCAGCCGTTCGACTAGCGGGGGTTATGAGCAGTTCTTC.

The genes are TRBV11-1 and TRBJ1-3; D ambiguous. V gave up 3 bases and J gave up 3 bases, with 9 bases separating them. The CDR3 totals 14 residues. Looked up from germline, CDR1 is SGHAT and CDR2 is FQDESV (reference sequence). The CDR3 DNA reads TGTGCCAGCAGCTTCGGAACAATTGGAAACACCATATATTTT. The encoded protein is CASSFGTIGNTIYF. Together with reference TRBV11-1 and TRBJ1-3, the CDR3 gives the full variable domain: EAEVAQSPRYKITEKSQAVAFWCDPISGHATLYWYRQILGQGPELLVQFQDESVVDDSQLPKDRFSAERLKGVDSTLKIQPAELGDSAMYLCASSFGTIGNTIYFGEGSWLTVV.

This clonotype has more than one count but fewer than ten. The chain uses TRBV4-1 and TRBJ2-3, with 7 bases lining up with TRBD2. J lost 12 bases, V lost 5 bases, and 8 bases had no gene match. The CDR3 is made up of 12 amino acids. Germline assignment: CDR1 MGHRA and CDR2 YSYEKL. CDR3 nucleotide sequence: TGCGCCAGCAGCAATGCGGGAGCGGCACAGTATTTT. Its protein is CASSNAGAAQYF.

The J gene is TRBJ2-7, the V gene TRBV5-5; 9 bases are shared with TRBD2. Trimming at V came to 0 bases and at J to 1 base, leaving 8 bases not matched to a gene. CDR3 length equals 17 residues. CDR1 and CDR2 (germline): SGHKS, YYEKEE (reference sequence). CDR3 protein: CASSLDSASGMSYEQYF. CDR3 bases: TGTGCCAGCAGCTTGGATTCAGCTAGCGGGATGTCCTACGAGCAGTACTTC.

The chain recombines TRBV7-2 with TRBJ2-7, with D tentatively TRBD2 (5 bases). The germline CDR1 and CDR2 sequences are SGHTA and FQGNSA. Trimming shortened V by 5 bases and J by 7 bases, and 21 bases separated the two germline ends. The CDR3 loop spans 15 amino acids. The CDR3 sequence: CASSRDRLSHGEQYF. The CDR3 DNA reads TGTGCCAGCAGCCGGGATCGACTCTCCCATGGAGAGCAGTACTTC.

This clonotype has just a few counts. The rearrangement uses TRBV15 and TRBJ2-1; D is unresolved. Germline loops: CDR1 LNHNV, CDR2 YYDKDF (reference sequence). Trimming took 0 bases from V and 4 from J, leaving 13 bases between them. CDR3 length: 16 amino acids. DNA for the CDR3: TGTGCCACCAGCAGAGATCTTTTACCCCTGTACAATGAGCAGTTCTTC. Translated: CATSRDLLPLYNEQFF.

The chain has TRBV2 and TRBJ2-7; D might be TRBD2 (6 bases). V was clipped by 7 bases and J by 5 bases, with 21 bases between them. Germline-derived CDR1 and CDR2 are SNHLY and FYNNEI. The CDR3 loop spans 15 amino acids. CDR3 region: CASTLLRETYDEQYF. The CDR3 DNA is TGTGCCAGCACCCTTCTCCGGGAGACCTACGACGAGCAGTACTTC.

The table lists this clonotype with a few counts. The chain links TRBV2 to TRBJ1-1, with D uncertain. Germline CDR1 is SNHLY and CDR2 is FYNNEI. This CDR3 has 15 residues. The V gene lost 0 bases and the J gene lost 8 bases, with 16 bases spanning the gap. CDR3 DNA sequence: TGTGCCAGCAGTGAAGCTGTATCGGGTTCGATGGAAGCTTTCTTT. Translated, it gives CASSEAVSGSMEAFF.

In this sample, this clonotype turned up a few times. The J gene is TRBJ2-3, the V gene TRBV7-8; TRBD1 matches 10 bases. Unmatched junction bases numbered 6, after V lost 5 bases and J lost 1 base. CDR1 SGHVS and CDR2 FQNEAQ come from the germline V gene. The CDR3 covers 16 residues. The chain's CDR3 is CASSPRTGGGTDTQYF. DNA of the CDR3: TGTGCCAGCAGCCCAAGGACAGGGGGTGGCACAGATACGCAGTATTTT.

The chain carries TRBV6-4 and TRBJ2-2; the D is unclear. Trimming stripped 4 bases from V and 6 bases from J, with 6 bases between. The germline gives CDR1 MRHNA, CDR2 SNTAGT. The CDR3 covers 12 residues. The CDR3 nucleotides are TGTGCCAGCAGTGCCACGGCCGGGGAGCTGTTTTTT. Amino acid sequence: CASSATAGELFF.

This clonotype occurred a few times. The J gene is TRBJ2-7, the V gene TRBV6-2 or TRBV6-3; 10 bases fit TRBD1. The germline gives CDR1 MNHEY, CDR2 SVGEGT. The length of the CDR3 is 15 residues. Trimming removed 6 bases from V and 1 base from J; junction bases left unmatched: 6. The CDR3 nucleotides read TGTGCCAGCAGCTGGACAGGGGGACCATCCTACGAGCAGTACTTC. Protein product: CASSWTGGPSYEQYF.

This clonotype was seen only a few times. The chain has TRBV7-9 and TRBJ2-1, with 8 bases aligning to TRBD1. The CDR3 runs 13 residues. The V gene end was trimmed by 5 bases and the J gene end by 13 bases; junction bases not matched to a gene: 10. Germline V gene sequence: CDR1 SEHNR, CDR2 FQNEAQ (reference sequence). This CDR3 is CASSRRVDRGQFF. CDR3 nucleotide sequence: TGTGCCAGCAGCAGGCGTGTTGACAGGGGACAGTTCTTC.

This clonotype was detected ten times or more. In DNA form, the CDR3 reads TGTGCCAGCAGCCCCTCCGGGACTAGCGGGAGCTTCGCCTACGAGCAGTACTTC. Translated: CASSPSGTSGSFAYEQYF. The chain joins TRBV3-1 to TRBJ2-7; TRBD2 agrees at 14 bases. The CDR3 covers 18 residues. The V gene's germline CDR1 is LGHDT and CDR2 YNNKEL (reference sequence). J was trimmed by 2 bases and V by 4 bases; bases with no gene match: 10.

This chain links TRBV5-1 with TRBJ2-1, with 7 bases lining up with TRBD2. The length of the CDR3 is 14 residues. Germline CDR1 is SGHRS and CDR2 is YFSETQ. Losses at the gene ends were 2 bases for V and 6 bases for J; bases not matched to a gene: 5. The CDR3: CASSLMSGANEQFF. CDR3 nucleotides: TGCGCCAGCAGCTTAATGAGCGGGGCCAATGAGCAGTTCTTC.

V gene TRBV7-8 combines with J gene TRBJ2-7; D gene ambiguous. The V end lost 1 base, the J end lost 2 bases, and 9 bases lay between the germline ends. The CDR3 length is 14 residues. Germline CDR1 reads SGHVS; CDR2 reads FQNEAQ. The CDR3 sequence: CASSLGRRTYEQYF. In DNA, the CDR3 is TGTGCCAGCAGCTTAGGTCGCAGGACCTACGAGCAGTACTTC. The whole variable domain, remainder taken from reference TRBV7-8 and TRBJ2-7, is GAGVSQSPRYKVAKRGQDVALRCDPISGHVSLFWYQQALGQGPEFLTYFQNEAQLDKSGLPSDRFFAERPEGSVSTLKIQRTQQEDSAVYLCASSLGRRTYEQYFGPGTRLTVT.

The chain combines TRBV4-1 with TRBJ2-2; TRBD2 is a possible D gene (5 bases). V lost 3 bases and J lost 4, with 15 bases in between. This CDR3 spans 16 amino acids. CDR1 MGHRA and CDR2 YSYEKL come from the germline V gene. The CDR3 reads CASSQSGIRGTGELFF. CDR3 coding DNA: TGCGCCAGCAGCCAGTCCGGGATCCGCGGCACCGGGGAGCTGTTTTTT.

In this sample, this clonotype turned up a few times. The chain carries TRBV9 and TRBJ2-2; 9 nucleotides align to TRBD2. The V gene end was trimmed by 1 base and the J gene end by 5 bases; junction bases not matched to a gene: 3. In germline, CDR1 is SGDLS, CDR2 YYNGEE. The length of the CDR3 is 15 residues. The CDR3, as DNA: TGTGCCAGCAGCGTACTAGCGGGGATGACCGGGGAGCTGTTTTTT. Its translation is CASSVLAGMTGELFF.

The chain links TRBV6-1 to TRBJ2-7; 7 positions match TRBD2. V lost 7 bases and J lost 0; bases outside the gene matches: 9. The germline V gene encodes CDR1 MNHNS and CDR2 SASEGT. The CDR3 has 15 residues. CDR3 region: CASIFRGDGSYEQYF. DNA of the CDR3: TGTGCCAGCATTTTTCGGGGGGACGGCTCCTACGAGCAGTACTTC.

V is TRBV7-2 and J is TRBJ1-2; 9 bases align to TRBD1. The ends lost 5 bases at V and 5 bases at J; junction bases unmatched: 12. Germline V gives CDR1 SGHTA, CDR2 FQGNSA. The CDR3 runs to 16 residues. The CDR3 DNA reads TGTGCCAGCAGCCGCAACCTTCCGGGACAGGGTTATGGCTACACCTTC. Amino acid sequence: CASSRNLPGQGYGYTF.

The chain couples TRBV9 to TRBJ1-5; 8 bases agree with TRBD1. V lost 0 bases, J lost 7 bases, and 6 bases stayed unmatched. Germline V lookup: CDR1 SGDLS, CDR2 YYNGEE. CDR3 length: 15 amino acids. The CDR3 reads CASSVGGQGGQPQHF. The CDR3 bases are TGTGCCAGCAGCGTAGGAGGACAGGGAGGACAGCCCCAGCATTTT.

A few counts support this clonotype. The rearrangement joins TRBV30 to TRBJ2-1; TRBD1 matches at 8 bases. Trimming at V came to 0 bases and at J to 14 bases, leaving 12 bases not matched to a gene. Germline V gene lookup returns CDR1 GTSNPN and CDR2 SVGIG (reference sequence). The CDR3 is 14 amino acids. CDR3 loop: CAWSVLDRTGSKFF. The DNA for the CDR3 is TGTGCCTGGAGTGTACTCGACCGGACAGGGTCAAAGTTCTTC.

J is TRBJ1-6 and V is TRBV2, with 7 bases that match TRBD1. The CDR3 sequence is 15 residues long. Germline V CDR1 and CDR2: SNHLY, FYNNEI. The J segment lost 7 bases and the V segment lost 6 bases, leaving 9 bases of the junction unmatched. The CDR3 spells CASSRNRGGNSPLHF. In nucleotides, the CDR3 is TGTGCCAGCAGCCGAAACAGGGGTGGGAATTCACCCCTCCACTTT. Full variable domain (remainder filled in from reference TRBV2 and TRBJ1-6): EPEVTQTPSHQVTQMGQEVILRCVPISNHLYFYWYRQILGQKVEFLVSFYNNEISEKSEIFDDQFSVERPDGSNFTLKIRSTKLEDSAMYFCASSRNRGGNSPLHFGNGTRLTVT.

This clonotype came up a few times. The chain joins TRBV19 to TRBJ2-6; no definite D call. The V end was cut by 2 bases, the J end by 0 bases, with 5 bases between. Germline V lookup: CDR1 LNHDA, CDR2 SQIVND (reference sequence). The CDR3 length is 15 residues. CDR3 sequence: CASSIQPSGANVLTF. Written as DNA, the CDR3 is TGTGCCAGTAGTATACAGCCCTCTGGGGCCAACGTCCTGACTTTC.

This clonotype appeared a few times. DNA of the CDR3: TGTGCCAGCAGCCCCCGGACAGCTAATCAGCCCCAGCATTTT. This gives the protein CASSPRTANQPQHF. The gene calls are TRBV7-6 and TRBJ1-5; the D gene is possibly TRBD1 (6 bases). Germline V gene lookup returns CDR1 SGHVS and CDR2 FNYEAQ. The CDR3 contains 14 residues. The V end lost 5 bases, the J end lost 4 bases, and 12 bases lay between the germline ends.

The V and J genes are TRBV29-1 and TRBJ2-5; no firm D call. CDR3 length equals 11 residues. CDR1 is SQVTM and CDR2 is ANQGSEA in the germline V gene. Trimming pared 0 bases from V and 4 bases from J, leaving 3 bases between. The CDR3 DNA reads as TGCAGCGTTGAAGATCTAGAGACCCAGTACTTC. Encoded protein: CSVEDLETQYF.

Points on this clonotype: At one end the junction does not follow the germline gene, possibly because of a read error. V is TRBV7-9 and J is TRBJ2-1; possible D gene TRBD2, 6 bases. Germline CDR1 SEHNR, CDR2 FQNEAQ (reference sequence). The CDR3 spans 16 residues. The CDR3 region is CSSSTSGEDFLNEQFF. DNA for the CDR3: TGTTCCAGCAGCACCTCCGGGGAGGACTTCCTCAATGAGCAGTTCTTC. The variable domain in full, with the rest retrieved from reference TRBV7-9 and TRBJ2-1, is DTGVSQNPRHKITKRGQNVTFRCDPISEHNRLYWYRQTLGQGPEFLTYFQNEAQLEKSRLLSDRFSAERPKGSFSTLEIQRTEQGDSAMYLCSSSTSGEDFLNEQFFGPGTRLTVL.

This clonotype showed up many times. For the CDR3, the DNA is TGCAGTGCTAAGGGACAGGGAAACTATGGCTACACCTTC. The encoded protein is CSAKGQGNYGYTF. This chain connects TRBV20-1 to TRBJ1-2, with TRBD1 identical over 9 bases. The CDR3 loop spans 13 amino acids. The V and J ends lost 4 bases and 2 bases, in that order; junction bases with no gene match: 2. Germline CDR1 reads DFQATT; CDR2 reads SNEGSKA (reference sequence).

This clonotype was seen many times. The chain combines TRBV20-1 with TRBJ2-1; 10 bases align to TRBD2. CDR1 is DFQATT, CDR2 SNEGSKA, per germline (reference sequence). The CDR3 covers 15 residues. With V trimmed by 0 bases and J by 9 bases, 8 bases remained unmatched. CDR3 protein: CSARDWLAGVGEQFF. The CDR3 bases are TGCAGTGCTAGAGATTGGCTAGCGGGAGTGGGTGAGCAGTTCTTC.